These 26 T cell receptor beta chains came from one sample sequenced in a study of tissue T cells after allogeneic stem cell transplantation. The table came from immunoSEQ multiplex PCR; TCRdb's copy has only in-frame clones and leaves some out. The sample has some 48,000 clones; 73% are singletons. What was sequenced was sorted cells pooled from one or two spleens. The origin of the receptors is a pool of C57BL/6 mice in good health.

Regarding this clone: The genes are named according to mouse. Other nucleotide sequences from this sample produce the same CDR3. The CDR3: CASSQGGYEQYF. The CDR3 DNA, read in part, is TGTGCCAGCAGCCAAGGGGGTTATGAACAGTAC. V gene TRBV5 combines with J gene TRBJ2-7, with D hard to call. Read data end 1 residue before the CDR3 end; the end is taken from the germline J gene. The CDR3 sequence is 12 residues long. Looked up from germline, CDR1 is LGHNA and CDR2 is YNLKQL (reference sequence). V was trimmed by 1 base and J by 4 bases, leaving 5 bases between them.

This clone came up a few times. Mouse names are used for the genes. The read falls 1 residue short of the CDR3 end, and the missing part is taken from the germline J gene. The chain couples TRBV2 to TRBJ2-7; possible D gene TRBD2, 7 bases. Deletions cut 4 bases from V and 0 bases from J, with 16 bases between. Germline V gives CDR1 LGHNA, CDR2 YSYQKL. There are 16 residues in the CDR3. The part of the CDR3 DNA that was read is TGTGCCAGCAGCCCCCCGGGGGGCCAGAGCTCCTATGAACAGTAC. The encoded protein is CASSPPGGQSSYEQY. The entire CDR3 protein reads CASSPPGGQSSYEQYF.

On this clone: The genes are named according to mouse. The DNA ends 1 residue before the CDR3 does, and the rest of the CDR3 is filled in from the germline J gene. The chain couples TRBV26 to TRBJ2-1, with 7 bases aligning to TRBD1. Germline trimming cut 3 bases from V and 4 bases from J; bases unmatched to any gene: 9. Germline V gene data show CDR1 as KGHPV and CDR2 as FQNQEV (reference sequence). The CDR3 length is 16 residues. CDR3 sequence: CASSLTPGQSYAEQFF. Partial CDR3 DNA: TGTGCCAGCAGTCTCACACCGGGACAGTCTTATGCTGAGCAGTTC.

Regarding this clone: Mouse gene names apply. CDR3: CASSPRQISYEQYF. The sequenced CDR3 bases are TGTGCCAGCTCTCCCCGACAGATTTCCTATGAACAGTAC. The chain employs TRBV12-1 and TRBJ2-7, with D perhaps TRBD1 (5 bases). The CDR3 goes on 1 residue after the read ends, and that part is filled in from the germline J gene. This CDR3 comprises 14 residues. In germline, CDR1 is SGHSN, CDR2 HYEKVE. The germline V and J ends were trimmed by 2 bases and 1 base, with 11 bases remaining between them.

A remark on this clone: The gene names here belong to mouse. Read coverage stops 1 residue before the CDR3 terminus; the germline J gene supplies the remainder. V and J are TRBV2 and TRBJ2-2; TRBD2 matches at 10 bases. Germline V gene data show CDR1 as LGHNA and CDR2 as YSYQKL. With V trimmed by 0 bases and J by 4 bases, 8 bases remained unmatched. CDR3 length: 18 residues. The CDR3 spells CASSQDWAGGAPTGQLYF. The CDR3 DNA, read in part, is TGTGCCAGCAGCCAAGATTGGGCTGGGGGGGCGCCCACCGGGCAGCTCTAC.

This clone was counted once. The gene symbols are mouse symbols. The CDR3 end lies 1 residue beyond the end of the read and is filled in from the germline J gene. V gene TRBV5 combines with J gene TRBJ1-4, with 7 bases fitting TRBD1. In germline, CDR1 is LGHNA, CDR2 YNLKQL (reference sequence). V dropped 0 bases and J dropped 3; count of bases not matched to a gene: 1. The CDR3 has 15 amino acids. The CDR3 is CASSQEGTANERLFF. CDR3 DNA (partial): TGTGCCAGCAGCCAAGAAGGGACAGCCAACGAAAGATTATTT.

On this clone itself: The genes are named according to mouse. Sequencing ends 1 residue short of the CDR3 end; the germline J gene provides the rest. V and J are TRBV13-2 and TRBJ2-1, with 12 bases aligning to TRBD2. Germline V lookup: CDR1 NNHNN, CDR2 SYGAGS (reference sequence). The CDR3 spans 16 residues. The V and J ends lost 3 bases and 3 bases, in that order; junction bases with no gene match: 4. The CDR3 loop is CASGGDWGGSYAEQFF. The sequenced part of the CDR3 DNA is TGTGCCAGCGGTGGTGACTGGGGGGGCAGCTATGCTGAGCAGTTC.

Comment on this clone: Mismatch with germline at one junction end may stem from a read error. The germline and genes are mouse ones. Partial CDR3 DNA: TGTGCCGGCAGTTTCCAAAACCAAGACACCCAGTAC. This translates into CAGSFQNQDTQY. The full CDR3 reads CAGSFQNQDTQYF. This chain uses TRBV19 with TRBJ2-5; D remains ambiguous. The read finishes 1 residue shy of the CDR3 end, and the germline J gene is used to complete it. Germline lookup yields CDR1 FNHDT and CDR2 SITEND (reference sequence). CDR3 size: 13 residues.

Points on this clone: The gene names here belong to mouse. The read ends 1 residue early relative to the CDR3; the germline J gene fills the gap. V gene TRBV13-3 combines with J gene TRBJ1-6; D might be TRBD1 (5 bases). TRBJ1-6 is an ORF for which the function is uncertain. Trimming shortened V by 5 bases and J by 0 bases, and 6 bases separated the two germline ends. Germline V gene lookup returns CDR1 NNHDY and CDR2 SYVADS. The CDR3 sequence is 14 residues long. The CDR3 is CASRDISYNSPLYF. The sequenced part of the CDR3 DNA is TGTGCCAGCAGGGACATTTCCTATAATTCGCCCCTCTAC.

On this clone itself: The genes and germline here are from mouse. The observed sequence ends 1 residue before the CDR3 terminus, with the missing tail filled in from the germline J gene. The chain has TRBV13-3 and TRBJ2-7; 7 nucleotides line up with TRBD2. Germline V gene data show CDR1 as NNHDY and CDR2 as SYVADS. CDR3 length equals 14 residues. The trim removed 4 bases at V and 0 bases at J, leaving 4 bases unmatched. The CDR3 reads CASSSGGSSYEQYF. The DNA read from the CDR3 is TGTGCCAGCAGTTCGGGGGGGAGCTCCTATGAACAGTAC.

Notes on this clone: Germline and genes: mouse. The read gets to within 1 residue of the CDR3 end, and the germline J gene fills in the rest. The chain uses TRBV1 and TRBJ2-7; 12 nucleotides align to TRBD2. CDR1 and CDR2 from the germline V gene are NSQYPW and LRSPGD (reference sequence). This CDR3 region has 15 residues. Trimming cost V 3 bases and J 2 bases; bases outside gene matches: 2. CDR3 region: CTCSAGTGGTYEQYF. Incomplete CDR3 DNA: TGCACCTGCAGTGCCGGGACTGGGGGGACCTATGAACAGTAC.

On this clone: The germline and genes are mouse ones. The read comes to an end 1 residue before the CDR3 does, leaving the germline J gene to fill in the end. The chain uses TRBV12-1 and TRBJ1-2; D uncertain. CDR3 length: 13 amino acids. Germline CDR1 SGHSN, CDR2 HYEKVE. Trimming stripped 2 bases from V and 2 bases from J, with 8 bases between. The CDR3 sequence is CASSPQPNSDYTF. The CDR3 DNA, read in part, is TGTGCCAGCTCTCCCCAACCTAACTCCGACTACACC.

Regarding this clone: Gene names denote mouse genes. The read terminates 1 residue ahead of where the CDR3 ends, so the germline J gene completes it. V gene TRBV12-1 combines with J gene TRBJ1-3; 7 bases fit TRBD1. Germline loops: CDR1 SGHSN, CDR2 HYEKVE. J gave up 3 bases and V 0 bases, and 1 base lay outside the gene matches. CDR3 length: 14 amino acids. The CDR3 sequence is CASSLRDSGNTLYF. The CDR3 DNA, read in part, is TGTGCCAGCTCTCTCCGGGACAGTGGAAATACGCTCTAT.

This clone appeared a few times. Mouse gene names apply. The read is 1 residue too short to cover the CDR3 end, so that end is filled in from the germline J gene. V gene TRBV13-2 combines with J gene TRBJ1-2, with D uncertain. This CDR3 comprises 12 residues. The germline V and J ends were trimmed by 2 bases and 0 bases, with 2 bases remaining between them. CDR1 NNHNN and CDR2 SYGAGS come from the germline V gene (reference sequence). The chain's CDR3 is CASGEANSDYTF. The CDR3 DNA, read in part, is TGTGCCAGCGGTGAGGCAAACTCCGACTACACC.

For this clone: The gene names here belong to mouse. Read coverage stops 1 residue before the CDR3 terminus; the germline J gene supplies the remainder. The chain employs TRBV13-3 and TRBJ1-2, with a possible D match to TRBD1 (5 bases). The CDR3 runs to 13 residues. The V gene's germline CDR1 is NNHDY and CDR2 SYVADS. Trimming took 2 bases from V and 2 from J, leaving 7 bases between them. The CDR3 here is CASSERQNSDYTF. CDR3 bases read: TGTGCCAGCAGTGAAAGACAGAACTCCGACTACACC.

Of note for this clone: Germline and genes: mouse. The read ends 1 residue early relative to the CDR3; the germline J gene fills the gap. This chain uses TRBV2 with TRBJ2-7, with D possibly being TRBD1 (5 bases). The V gene's germline CDR1 is LGHNA and CDR2 YSYQKL. The CDR3 runs to 14 residues. Trimming shortened V by 0 bases and J by 0 bases, and 6 bases separated the two germline ends. CDR3: CASSQDQGSYEQYF. CDR3 bases read: TGTGCCAGCAGCCAAGACCAGGGCTCCTATGAACAGTAC.

Turning to this clone: Mouse names are used for the genes. The CDR3 end falls 1 residue outside the read, so it is completed with the germline J gene. The genes are TRBV19 and TRBJ1-5; D not resolved. This CDR3 comprises 14 residues. Per germline, CDR1 FNHDT and CDR2 SITEND (reference sequence). Trimming stripped 0 bases from V and 0 bases from J, with 4 bases between. The CDR3 loop reads CASSIASNNQAPLF. Incomplete CDR3 DNA: TGTGCCAGCAGTATAGCCAGTAACAACCAGGCTCCGCTT.

Regarding this clone: Genes here carry mouse names. The sequenced fragment ends 1 residue before the CDR3 boundary, so the rest is inferred from the germline J gene. This sequence joins TRBV1 and TRBJ1-3, with D possibly being TRBD1 (6 bases). The V end lost 2 bases, the J end lost 5 bases, and 7 bases lay between the germline ends. The CDR3 totals 13 residues. The germline gives CDR1 NSQYPW, CDR2 LRSPGD (reference sequence). The CDR3 reads CTCSAQGRNTLYF. Partial CDR3 DNA: TGCACCTGCAGTGCACAGGGGAGAAATACGCTCTAT.

Notes on this clone: The germline and genes are mouse ones. Read coverage stops 1 residue before the CDR3 terminus; the germline J gene supplies the remainder. This chain uses TRBV31 with TRBJ1-1, with 8 nucleotides matching TRBD1. The CDR3 consists of 14 residues. V dropped 3 bases and J dropped 6; count of bases not matched to a gene: 9. Germline V gene lookup returns CDR1 GKSSPN and CDR2 SITVG. Partial CDR3 DNA: TGTGCCTGGAGCCCCGGACAGGGAGGGGCAGAAGTCTTC. This encodes CAWSPGQGGAEVF. The full-length CDR3 reads as CAWSPGQGGAEVFF.

Notes on this clone: Germline and genes here are mouse. The read is 1 residue too short to cover the CDR3 end, so that end is filled in from the germline J gene. V and J are TRBV19 and TRBJ1-5, with D possibly matching TRBD1 (6 bases). CDR1 and CDR2 (germline): FNHDT, SITEND (reference sequence). The CDR3 runs to 15 residues. V dropped 2 bases and J dropped 0 bases, with 9 bases sitting between them. This CDR3 is CASSIPTGNNQAPLF. CDR3 DNA, as far as it was read: TGTGCCAGCAGTATCCCGACAGGTAACAACCAGGCTCCGCTT. Full variable domain (rest looked up from reference TRBV19 and TRBJ1-5): GGIITQTPKFLIGQEGQKLTLKCQQNFNHDTMYWYRQDSGKGLRLIYYSITENDLQKGDLSEGYDASREKKSSFSLTVTSAQKNEMAVFLCASSIPTGNNQAPLFGEGTRLSVL.

This clone was detected once. Mouse gene names apply. The read terminates 1 residue before the CDR3 end, so the remaining end is supplied by the germline J gene. This chain connects TRBV1 to TRBJ1-1; 7 positions agree with TRBD1. Germline lookup yields CDR1 NSQYPW and CDR2 LRSPGD (reference sequence). This CDR3 has 15 residues. With 4 bases clipped from V and 3 bases from J, the junction kept 8 bases outside the gene matches. The sequenced CDR3 bases are TGCACCTGCAGTGACAGGGGTGGCCGGGACACAGAAGTCTTC. It specifies CTCSDRGGRDTEVF. The entire CDR3 reads CTCSDRGGRDTEVFF.

The sample holds a few counts of this clone. Gene and germline names: mouse. Coverage ceases 1 residue before the CDR3 finishes, and the germline J gene fills in the end. The V gene is TRBV15, the J gene TRBJ2-7, with D perhaps TRBD1 or TRBD2 (5 bases each). The CDR3 runs to 13 residues. Trimming stripped 1 base from V and 3 bases from J, with 7 bases between. Germline V gives CDR1 SGHND, CDR2 FRSKSL. This CDR3 reads CASSLGDGYEQYF. Partial CDR3 DNA: TGTGCCAGCAGTTTAGGGGACGGCTATGAACAGTAC.

With respect to this clone: The germline and genes are mouse ones. Read sequence stops 1 residue before the CDR3 end, and the germline J gene provides the missing end. The chain combines TRBV1 with TRBJ2-2; weak D call: TRBD1 (5 bases). Trimming shortened V by 1 base and J by 1 base, and 7 bases separated the two germline ends. This CDR3 has 15 amino acids. CDR1 NSQYPW and CDR2 LRSPGD come from the germline V gene (reference sequence). CDR3 DNA, as far as it was read: TGCACCTGCAGTGCAGGGACAAGAAACACCGGGCAGCTCTAC. Translation gives CTCSAGTRNTGQLY. Given in full, the CDR3 is CTCSAGTRNTGQLYF.

Only a few counts were recorded for this clone. Any gene name here is a mouse gene name. The CDR3 extends 1 residue past the end of the read, so its final part is completed from the germline J gene. J is TRBJ2-1 and V is TRBV5; the match to TRBD1 covers 9 bases. The V gene's germline CDR1 is LGHNA and CDR2 YNLKQL (reference sequence). Losses at the gene ends were 3 bases for V and 0 bases for J; bases not matched to a gene: 0. This CDR3 spans 15 amino acids. CDR3 bases read: TGTGCCAGCAGCCAGGACAGGGGTAACTATGCTGAGCAGTTC. It specifies CASSQDRGNYAEQF. The whole CDR3 protein is CASSQDRGNYAEQFF.

With regard to this clone: Gene labels here are mouse ones. From the germline J gene comes the end of the CDR3, since the read stops 1 residue before it. The chain combines TRBV26 with TRBJ2-2; 8 bases are shared with TRBD1. V lost 5 bases, J lost 7 bases, and 6 bases stayed unmatched. CDR1 is KGHPV and CDR2 is FQNQEV in the germline V gene (reference sequence). This CDR3 comprises 14 residues. The part of the CDR3 DNA that was read is TGTGCCAGCAGTAAGGCAGGGGGCAGCGGGCAGCTCTAC. This codes for CASSKAGGSGQLY. The full CDR3 sequence reads CASSKAGGSGQLYF.

Turning to this clone: These gene names are mouse names. The CDR3 end falls 1 residue outside the read, so it is completed with the germline J gene. V and J are TRBV29 and TRBJ2-2; the match to TRBD1 covers 9 bases. The CDR3 contains 15 residues. The ends lost 3 bases at V and 3 bases at J; junction bases unmatched: 2. Germline values: CDR1 MSHET, CDR2 SYDVDS. The CDR3 sequence is CASSFWDRDTGQLYF. The CDR3 DNA, read in part, is TGTGCTAGCAGTTTTTGGGACAGGGACACCGGGCAGCTCTAC.